This T cell receptor (beta chain) derives from a study of regulatory T cells in long-lasting Graves disease. J gave up 7 bases and V 5 bases, and 10 bases lay outside the gene matches. Germline CDR1 and CDR2: SGHTA and FQGNSA. The CDR3 has 15 amino acids. CDR3 regions were amplified by Arm-PCR using iRepertoire HTBI primers to build TCR beta libraries. TCRdb re-called the multiplex PCR reads with MiXCR, one entry per CDR3 protein. The sample shows 400,000 to 500,000 distinct CDR3 sequences, around 17% of them seen only once. This clonotype appeared a few times. Time point described: newly diagnosed GD, antithyroid drugs for less than 3 months. RNA from PBMCs was the source of the TCR library. The same specimen was also included in a second study, on T cells in Graves' hyperthyroidism and ophthalmopathy.

The chain uses TRBV7-2 and TRBJ2-3; TRBD1 agrees at 9 bases. This sequence was found in a woman in her twenties or thirties with Graves disease. Specimen: peripheral blood mononuclear cells (PBMCs), collected at new diagnosis, from a patient treated with antithyroid drugs. The chain's CDR3 is CASSPGTGSRNTQYF. CDR3 in DNA: TGTGCCAGCAGCCCGGGGACAGGGTCTAGGAATACGCAGTATTTT.